This T cell receptor beta chain was recorded in a study of patients and donors after allogeneic stem cell transplantation. A single count supports this clonotype. Per the germline V gene, CDR1 is ENHRY and CDR2 is SYGVKD. This CDR3 is 13 amino acids long. V shed 6 bases and J shed 9 bases, with 15 bases lying between them. Each CDR3 protein is one row after TCRdb ran MiXCR on the RT-PCR reads. The data contain around 12,000 distinct CDR3 sequences, approximately 25% of them singletons. This rearrangement joins TRBV10-3 to TRBJ1-5; D unclear. This clonotype originated in a human donor who was either an allogeneic HSCT recipient or a stem cell or donor lymphocyte infusion donor (not recorded which). It is not recorded whose cells these are; they may come from a transplant donor. The specimen sequenced was blood, either unsorted or a sorted T cell fraction (not recorded which). The CDR3 DNA sequence: TGTGCCATCAGCCCCGACATTGGTAGGCCCCAGCATTTT. Translation gives CAISPDIGRPQHF.